This entry concerns a single T cell receptor beta chain. Its cognate antigen is unknown. TCRdb's table, derived via immunoSEQ multiplex PCR, lists solely in-frame clones and lacks some. The sample lists around 63,000 clones, 75% seen once, with about 3.7% in the top ten. These data come from a study of vaccination effects on CD4 cells after COVID-19. ViraFEST expansion of antigen-specific CD4+ T cells with viral peptide pools preceded sequencing. Subsequent to roughly 10 days of culture, CD4+ T cells were isolated. Testing of the vaccine recipients showed negative nucleocapsid antibodies and no prior SARS-CoV-2 infection. With 10 ug/ml peptides and around 9.9 IU/ml IL-2, fewer than 2.5 million PBMC per well were cultured. Half of the medium was exchanged for IL-2 medium on both days 3 and 7. Regarding the study as a whole: Limitations: small convalescent group and missing early post-infection timepoints.

This clonotype originated in a human donor who received a COVID-19 vaccine. Sequencing was performed on CD4+ T cells from PBMCs cultured with HCoV-OC43 spike peptides, taken before COVID-19 vaccination. Specified subset: HCoV-OC43 spike overlapping peptide pool stimulation.

CDR3 in DNA: TGCGCCAGCAGCCAGGAGAAAATAGCGGGGGGCTACAATGAGCAGTTCTTC. It is translated as CASSQEKIAGGYNEQFF. The genes are TRBV4-3 and TRBJ2-1; 10 bases map to TRBD2. This CDR3 has 17 amino acids. The J segment lost 3 bases and the V segment lost 3 bases, leaving 8 bases of the junction unmatched. Germline loops: CDR1 LGHNA, CDR2 YSLEER.